This T cell receptor (beta chain) was profiled in a study of shared clonotypes between healthy human individuals. Measured with immunoSEQ multiplex PCR; TCRdb has only the in-frame clones, and not every one. Of some 2.1 million clones in the sample, about 95% were seen once. Donors comprised healthy HIV-negative adults lacking recent acute infections or vaccinations. The CDR3 has 17 residues. With 4 bases removed from V and 4 bases from J, the gap between germline ends came to 23 bases. The V gene's germline CDR1 is SGHTA and CDR2 FQGNSA. V usage is TRBV7-2 and J usage is TRBJ2-7, with a weak D call TRBD1 (6 bases). The sequenced material came from naive CD4+ T cells sorted from blood. Subset here: CD45RA+ positively selected. This receptor was obtained from a young man in good health. The CDR3 region has the DNA TGTGCCAGCAGCTCCCCTTTAATGACAGGAGAAGATTACGAGCAGTACTTC. Translation gives CASSSPLMTGEDYEQYF.